These 22 T cell receptor beta chains were sequenced from one sample in a study of tumor-infiltrating lymphocytes in primary liver carcinoma. TCR beta cDNA came from roughly 450 ng total RNA, primed with a constant-region primer. Libraries of TCR beta came from three nested multiplex PCR rounds with slightly modified ARM-PCR. The opening two PCR rounds, around 9 cycles each, paired TRBV1-TRBV30 forward primers with a C-beta reverse primer. Using its own MiXCR run on the multiplex PCR reads, TCRdb lists one record per CDR3 protein. Counted here are some 21,000 distinct CDR3 sequences, nearly 80% occurring once; the ten biggest clones make up just under 40%. Scientists recovered RNA and DNA together from roughly 21-30 mg of unsorted bulk tissue. The sample consisted of liver tumor tissue from sampling region 1. Subset defined: tumor region T1, superior pole. The receptors here all came from a woman aged 25 to 45 with primary liver carcinoma and hepatitis B virus infection.

In this sample, this clonotype is medium-sized. V gene TRBV6-2 or TRBV6-3 combines with J gene TRBJ1-1, with D unresolved. V lost 2 bases to trimming and J lost 5 bases, with 9 bases between them. Per the germline V gene, CDR1 is MNHEY and CDR2 is SVGEGT. The CDR3 has 13 amino acids. For the CDR3, the DNA is TGTGCCAGCAGTTACCAGGTCCGAACTGAAGCTTTCTTT. This translates into CASSYQVRTEAFF.

Details on this clonotype: One end of the junction varies from germline; a read error may be responsible. The chain links TRBV6-5 to TRBJ2-1, with D perhaps TRBD2 (5 bases). CDR1 and CDR2 from the germline V gene are MNHEY and SVGAGI. The length of the CDR3 is 15 residues. This CDR3 reads CASSVRPSPYNGQFF. DNA of the CDR3: TGTGCCAGCAGTGTCAGGCCTAGCCCCTACAATGGGCAGTTCTTC.

Turning to this clonotype: This is likely a read error, given that the CDR3 carries no conserved phenylalanine or tryptophan at its end. The limits of the CDR3 on the DNA are not certain, so only TCRdb's listed CDR3 is given. V and J are TRBV11-2 and TRBJ1-2. The CDR3 adds up to 14 amino acids, both ends counted. Per the germline V gene, CDR1 is SGHAT and CDR2 is FQNNGV. CDR3 sequence: CASSLREANYDYIL.

Of note for this clonotype: One junction end disagrees with the germline gene, perhaps due to a read error. The chain employs TRBV28 and TRBJ2-6; weak D call: TRBD1 (5 bases). CDR1 is MDHEN and CDR2 is SYDVKM in the germline V gene. The CDR3 runs to 17 residues. The CDR3 DNA reads TGTGCCAGCAGTTTAAACTGGGTGAGCTCTGGGGCCAACGTCTTGACTTTC. Translation: CASSLNWVSSGANVLTF.

This clonotype was counted once. The junction departs from germline at one end; a sequencing error may be responsible. The rearrangement links TRBV29-1 to TRBJ2-5; D might be TRBD1 (5 bases). The CDR3 has 15 residues. The germline CDR1 and CDR2 sequences are SQVTM and ANQGSEA. This chain's CDR3 is CSVETGRGMMEIQYF. Here the CDR3 DNA reads TGCAGCGTTGAAACCGGAAGGGGAATGATGGAGATCCAGTACTTC.

As concerns this clonotype: The junction differs from germline at one of its ends, possibly a read error. V is TRBV6-2 or TRBV6-3 and J is TRBJ2-1; D is perhaps TRBD2 (6 bases). The germline gives CDR1 MNHEY, CDR2 SVGEGT. The CDR3 extends over 18 amino acids. CDR3: CASSYSADGSLIYNEQFF. The CDR3 DNA is TGTGCAAGCAGTTACTCTGCTGACGGGAGCCTCATTTACAATGAGCAGTTCTTC.

This clonotype was recorded once. V gene TRBV6-1 combines with J gene TRBJ2-4; maybe TRBD2 (6 bases). The J call is doubtful: the DNA matches TRBJ2-1 better. Germline loops: CDR1 MNHNS, CDR2 SASEGT. The CDR3 covers 17 residues. As DNA, the CDR3 is TGTGCTACTTGTGGGCGGAGGGTACTGGTAGCCAAAAACATTCAGTTCTTC. This encodes CATCGRRVLVAKNIQFF.

Points on this clonotype: Because the CDR3 is missing its conserved closing phenylalanine or tryptophan, this is likely a read error. V is TRBV6-5 and J is TRBJ1-2, with 8 bases that match TRBD1. The germline V gene has CDR1 MNHEY and CDR2 SVGAGI. CDR3 length: 14 residues. The CDR3 region has the DNA TGTTCCAGCAGTTATAACGGACAGGGCAGCGGCTACACCTTG. This sequence encodes CSSSYNGQGSGYTL.

Details on this clonotype: The CDR3 end shows no conserved phenylalanine or tryptophan, and so a read error is likely. This chain uses TRBV28 with TRBJ2-7; 7 positions agree with TRBD1. This CDR3 spans 14 amino acids. Germline V gene sequence: CDR1 MDHEN, CDR2 SYDVKM. This CDR3 reads CASRETGISYEQYI. The CDR3, as DNA: TGTGCCAGCAGGGAGACAGGGATTTCCTATGAGCAGTACATC.

This clonotype has a single count. A read error is likely, as this CDR3 ends without the conserved phenylalanine or tryptophan. The V gene is TRBV11-2, the J gene TRBJ2-3, with 7 bases identical to TRBD1. V lost 5 bases to trimming and J lost 5 bases; unmatched junction nucleotides: 13. CDR1 and CDR2 (germline): SGHAT, FQNNGV. This CDR3 region has 16 residues. CDR3 region: CASSLTRQGMGDTQYS. The CDR3, as DNA: TGTGCCAGCAGCCTGACTCGACAGGGAATGGGAGATACGCAGTATTCT.

In this sample, this clonotype is large. The rearrangement uses TRBV7-9 and TRBJ2-3; 11 bases agree with TRBD2. The CDR3 consists of 16 residues. Germline CDR1 and CDR2: SEHNR and FQNEAQ (reference sequence). V lost 5 bases and J lost 2; bases outside the gene matches: 6. The DNA of the CDR3 is TGTGCCAGCAGCCTATTACTAGCGGGAGCCACAGATACGCAGTATTTT. This translates into CASSLLLAGATDTQYF.

A note on this clonotype: The DNA is omitted, as the CDR3 cannot be located on it reliably, and the CDR3 follows TCRdb's listing. This chain links TRBV12-3 or TRBV12-4 with TRBJ1-4; the tabulated D call, TRBD1, remains unverified against the DNA. The CDR3 sequence runs 14 residues, both termini included. CDR3 sequence: CASSFGAGNGKLLF.

The chain links TRBV11-3 to TRBJ2-1; possible D gene TRBD1, 6 bases. This CDR3 has 15 residues. Per the germline V gene, CDR1 is SGHNT and CDR2 is YENEEA. The V gene lost 9 bases and the J gene lost 10 bases, with 25 bases spanning the gap. The CDR3: CASSTGHGFLEEQFF. The CDR3 coding sequence is TGTGCCAGTTCAACGGGACACGGCTTCTTGGAGGAGCAGTTCTTC. The whole variable domain, filled in from reference TRBV11-3 and TRBJ2-1, reads EAGVVQSPRYKIIEKKQPVAFWCNPISGHNTLYWYLQNLGQGPELLIRYENEEAVDDSQLPKDRFSAERLKGVDSTLKIQPAELGDSAVYLCASSTGHGFLEEQFFGPGTRLTVL.

As for this clonotype: A much larger clone is a single base away; this may be a read error. The V gene is TRBV29-1, the J gene TRBJ2-1; 8 bases are shared with TRBD1. The CDR3 runs to 14 residues. Germline CDR1 SQVTM, CDR2 ANQGSEA. CDR3 amino acids: CNAVSGTGNNEQFF. The CDR3 DNA follows: TGCAACGCCGTCTCCGGGACAGGCAACAATGAGCAGTTCTTC.

Turning to this clonotype: Sequence at one end of the junction differs from germline and may be a read error. This chain links TRBV4-1 with TRBJ2-2; no reliable D call. Germline assignment: CDR1 MGHRA and CDR2 YSYEKL. This CDR3 has 11 amino acids. CDR3 loop: CANSQAVELFF. The CDR3 region has the DNA TGTGCCAACAGCCAAGCCGTGGAGCTGTTTTTT.

This clonotype occurred once. A clone one base away is much larger, so this may be a read error. CDR3 bases: TGTGCCAGCAGCTTTGTCTCGAAGGGGGGCATAGATACGCAATATTTT. This codes for CASSFVSKGGIDTQYF. The rearrangement joins TRBV5-5 to TRBJ2-3; D may be TRBD1 or TRBD2 (6 bases each). Germline CDR1 and CDR2: SGHKS and YYEKEE (reference sequence). CDR3 size: 16 residues.

This clonotype has a handful of counts. The conserved phenylalanine or tryptophan normally closing the CDR3 is absent here, so this likely arose from a read error. J is TRBJ1-2 and V is TRBV5-5; unclear D gene. V gave up 0 bases and J gave up 4 bases, with 16 bases separating them. CDR3 length: 16 amino acids. The germline gives CDR1 SGHKS, CDR2 YYEKEE (reference sequence). CDR3 amino acids: CASSLEYIAQPYGYTL. The CDR3 nucleotides are TGTGCCAGCAGCTTGGAATATATAGCGCAGCCCTATGGCTACACCTTG.

Points on this clonotype: The junction departs from the called germline gene at one end, perhaps through a read error. The chain is built from TRBV25-1 and TRBJ2-2, with 13 nucleotides matching TRBD2. Germline V CDR1 and CDR2: MGHDK, SYGVNS. The CDR3 extends over 16 amino acids. CDR3 amino acids: CAISEGLAGQTGELFF. The CDR3 DNA reads as TGTGCCATCAGTGAGGGACTAGCGGGACAGACCGGGGAGCTGTTTTTT.

This rearrangement joins TRBV6-5 to TRBJ1-4; D is perhaps TRBD1 (6 bases). The CDR3 spans 14 residues. With 6 bases removed from V and 6 bases from J, the gap between germline ends came to 14 bases. Germline V gene sequence: CDR1 MNHEY, CDR2 SVGAGI. This CDR3 is CASRDTGWYEKLFF. The CDR3 region has the DNA TGTGCCAGCAGGGATACAGGGTGGTATGAAAAACTGTTTTTT.

Worth noting for this clonotype: One end of the junction fails to match germline, which may point to a read error. The chain combines TRBV5-6 with TRBJ2-2; the D is unclear. CDR3 length: 15 amino acids. Germline V lookup: CDR1 SGHDT, CDR2 YYEEEE. The CDR3 loop is CTSSLARRVTGELFF. The CDR3, as DNA: TGTACCAGTAGTTTGGCACGCAGAGTCACCGGGGAGCTGTTTTTT.

This clonotype was seen just once. In this CDR3 the conserved last residue, phenylalanine or tryptophan, is missing, so a read error is likely. The DNA is omitted, as the CDR3 cannot be located on it reliably, and the CDR3 follows TCRdb's listing. The gene calls are TRBV11-2 and TRBJ2-3; whether TRBD2, the table's D call, matches the DNA was not checked. With termini counted, the CDR3 has 15 amino acids. Germline V gene data show CDR1 as SGHAT and CDR2 as FQNNGV. The CDR3 reads CASSLEASETDSHYL.

As to this clonotype: In this CDR3 the conserved last residue, phenylalanine or tryptophan, is missing, so a read error is likely. The chain employs TRBV4-1 and TRBJ2-3; D may match TRBD1 or TRBD2 (8 bases each). The ends were cut back, 4 bases at V and 1 base at J, with 27 bases in the middle. Germline-derived CDR1 and CDR2 are MGHRA and YSYEKL. The CDR3 length is 20 residues. The CDR3 loop is CASSPQQGDSVLAGTDTQYS. The CDR3 DNA sequence: TGCGCCAGCAGCCCGCAACAGGGGGACTCTGTACTAGCGGGCACAGATACGCAGTATTCT.